The source of this T cell receptor (beta chain) is a study of cytomegalovirus exposure and HLA in healthy donors (dated by TCRdb to the late 2010s). Regarding the complete study: An earlier analysis of around 600 of the donors reported 250 to 300 Gb of sequence data and 117 million unique TCR beta sequences from 150 million to 200 million T cells. A later genetic analysis took genome-wide SNP genotypes for about 65% of the 666 donors and used that subset as a discovery cohort. The genetic ancestry cluster associated with self-reported Caucasian donors included around 76% of the 350 to 500 genotyped donors. Both class I and class II loci were covered by HLA typing, at four-digit resolution. Donor age, sex, ethnicity and CMV serostatus were compiled alongside the repertoire data. The study used immunosequencing to profile the T cell repertoires of several hundred subjects and linked those repertoires to cytomegalovirus serostatus. A later analysis re-analyzed previously published TCR beta repertoires from roughly 690 donors and added high-resolution HLA genotyping to study TCR occurrence patterns. An early release covering about 600 HLA-typed donors comprised 250 to 350 gigabases of sequencing data and some 79 million unique TCR sequences. Five DR-DQ haplotypes were treated as single units for association and clustering because of strong linkage in the cohort. Among about 390 genotyped donors of the cohort, an average of approximately 250,000 unique TCR beta nucleotide sequences were sequenced per donor, about a sixth of them non-productive. The number of typed donors differed by locus: roughly 629-630 for A, B, C, DRB1 and DQB1; approximately 540 for DQA1; approximately 600 for DPA1; and about 450 for DPB1. The study was designed to test whether signatures of past pathogen exposure could be identified by cataloging public T cell receptors. All discovery cohort repertoires had been generated using a single sequencing platform. An earlier analysis of some 600 of the donors applied high-throughput TCR beta sequencing to assess whether each TCR beta V gene segment acted as functional or pseudogenic. The study combined high-throughput TCR immunosequencing, statistical association of individual TCRs with disease status, and machine learning to predict cytomegalovirus infection status. A separate validation cohort of about 110 different subjects was used in addition to the roughly 670-subject first cohort. The later analysis used no new phenotypic data to find candidate immune exposures, relying instead on TCR beta sequences and their occurrence across donors.

The library was produced with the immunoSEQ multiplex PCR assay. For the multiplex PCR, a mixture combining 60 forward primers for TCR Vbeta segments and 13 reverse primers for TCR Jbeta segments was used. A multiplex PCR assay on genomic DNA amplified the CDR3 region of rearranged TCR beta genes. The Illumina HiSeq System was used to sequence the amplified TCR beta libraries as 87-base-pair reads. In the original analysis: A later analysis counted approximately 76 million unique TCR beta chains across the 666 repertoires, and around 9.9 million of these chains were shared by at least two donors. Raw reads were error-corrected and collapsed into unique sequences with a nearest-neighbor algorithm that merged closely related sequences to remove PCR and sequencing errors. Alignment of CDR3 sequences to IMGT reference sequences was used to assign V, D and J gene segments. For a sequence to be retained, a match of at least six nucleotides was required to both a V gene segment and a J gene segment. Rearrangements were classified as productive when the CDR3 lacked stop codons and remained in frame with V and J, and all other rearrangements were classified as non-productive. CDR3 was defined by IMGT convention, running from the second conserved V-encoded cysteine to the conserved J-encoded phenylalanine. Sequences without an unambiguous match to a single V gene segment were excluded from the earlier analysis of approximately 600 of the donors. In an earlier analysis of approximately 610 of the donors, V segments were called functional above 56.7% productive rearrangements and were called segregating when the between-donor standard deviation exceeded 5%. A statistical classification framework was built to diagnose cytomegalovirus status from the catalog of TCR beta chain sequences. A later analysis assigned V and J genes by comparing TCR nucleotide sequences with IMGT/GENE-DB human TR gene sequences. In a later analysis, CDR3 sequences and most-parsimonious VDJ recombination scenarios were assigned using the TCRdist pipeline. In a later analysis, each TCR beta chain was defined by its CDR3 amino acid sequence together with its V-gene family, and reads without a unique V-gene family were excluded. To address suspected cross-contamination and a sequencing artifact, a later analysis removed 592 highly shared, low-generation-probability nucleotide sequences. For each public chain, a later analysis derived a clonal expansion index from normalized ranks of inferred template counts within each repertoire. In a later analysis, generation probabilities were computed with a VDJ recombination model fitted to out-of-frame rearrangements, and the resulting probabilities were checked against IGoR. In a later analysis, TCR-TCR, TCR-HLA and TCR-CMV co-occurrence was scored with hypergeometric tests, and a repertoire-size bias correction was applied to TCR pairs. A later analysis estimated false discovery rates by permuting HLA or CMV assignments 20 times. In a later analysis, co-occurring TCRs were grouped using DBSCAN, and TCRdist sequence similarity was added for clustering within HLA-allele-positive subsets. Repertoires with fewer than 30,000 or more than 120,000 public chains, plus five repertoires with anomalous nucleotide sharing, were excluded from co-occurrence clustering. TCRdb obtained this table from immuneACCESS and retained in-frame rearrangements with V and J assigned. These tables miss some clones; where compared with another copy, unresolved V genes account for less than half of the shortfall, and the remainder is unexplained. V and J calls plus clone size are reproduced from that table; the DNA served to infer D and trimming. The table for this sample lists 150,000 to 250,000 clones; around 74% of them were counted only once. Together, the top ten hold approximately 1.5% of the sample.

Trimming leaves V shorter by 2 bases and J shorter by 5 bases, with the junction holding 20 bases beyond the gene matches. From the cysteine up to the phenylalanine, the CDR3 has a length of 20 residues. Only CDR3 DNA is held: 60 bases, read in frame from base 1. CDR1 MGHRA and CDR2 YSYEKL were looked up in the germline V gene. The full study reports these points: Specific HLA alleles were associated with 15,000 to 20,000 TCR beta sequences at a false discovery rate of 0.05 in a later analysis. The authors suggested that the approach could potentially be extended to other disease states and immunological phenotypes. A later analysis found that most CMV-associated TCR beta chains appeared HLA-restricted, with HLA associations seemingly driven largely by CMV exposure. An association between a missense DCLRE1C variant and V-gene and J-gene trimming of TCR beta chains was found in a later genetic analysis and replicated in an independent cohort. Across donors, most TCR sequences were observed very rarely, whereas some public TCRs were present in many individuals. Sequencing depth was assumed to be roughly uniform across donors in the presence/absence analyses, though that assumption may not hold. In an earlier analysis of 450 to 750 of the donors, most TCR beta V segments appeared in productive rearrangements about 90% or about 30% of the time, broadly matching IMGT annotations. The cohort was sequenced for TCR beta chains only, and without alpha or paired-chain data the features that could be detected were limited. The earlier analysis of nearly 600 of the donors excluded 15 to 20 rarely observed V segments, including chromosome 9 orphons, because counts were too low. Several of the top co-occurrence clusters appeared to be linked to parvovirus B19, influenza, CMV and Epstein-Barr virus, according to a later analysis. In a later analysis, TCR association rates were found to vary across HLA loci, with the most associated TCRs seen for DRB1 alleles and the fewest for HLA-C alleles. Compared with the approximately 670-donor mean, donors in an Asian-associated ancestry cluster had fewer N-insertions in productive TCRs, according to a later genetic analysis. Because HLA typing was missing for some donors at each locus, association tests included only the typed subset. Correlated functional status among segregating V segments might reflect linkage disequilibrium, but an unknown experimental factor could not be ruled out. Some IMGT-functional V segments, including TRBV6-2 and TRBV6-3, could not be distinguished by the 87-base-pair reads and were therefore excluded. For the cohort, immune exposure information was limited to CMV serostatus. In both the original and validation cohorts, the classifier was reported to diagnose cytomegalovirus status with high specificity and sensitivity. The study gave a list of some 150 TCR beta chains associated with cytomegalovirus. A later analysis found that HLA-associated TCR beta chains were more clonally expanded and had lower generation probabilities than equally common non-associated chains. A further reported finding was that TCR beta sequences accurately predicted the HLA-A and HLA-B alleles for most subjects in the first cohort. Strong co-occurrence of HLA alleles, especially DR and DQ, made assigning TCR associations to individual alleles difficult. The sequencing pipeline was judged likely to have produced a cluster of highly shared sequence variants as a technical artifact. In vitro tests confirmed that three of the cytomegalovirus-associated TCR beta chains recognize cytomegalovirus antigens.

A single count supports this clone. This clone's antigen is unknown. No base quality values were provided; no much bigger clone lies one nucleotide off. The cohort consisted of some 730 healthy bone marrow donors. Cohort members were all nominally healthy when sampled, although unrecorded immune exposures were likely present. The donor tested CMV seropositive, placing the donor among the 310 or so seropositive members of the cohort. A peripheral blood sample was provided by each donor, and peripheral blood mononuclear cells were used for TCR beta sequencing. The Qiagen DNeasy Blood Extraction Kit was used to extract genomic DNA from the blood cell samples.

Sequenced: PBMCs. Recombination connected TRBV4-1 to TRBJ2-4, with 8 bases aligning to TRBD1. This clonotype originated in a girl between 10 and 17 years old in good health and CMV-seropositive. The encoded CDR3 is CASSQFAGARGQGTENIQYF. In nucleotides, the sequence is TGCGCCAGCAGCCAATTCGCAGGGGCCAGGGGGCAAGGAACAGAAAACATTCAGTACTTC.